One and the same sample provided the 13 T cell receptor beta chains below, sequenced in a study of response to subunit inactivated influenza vaccine. MiXCR was run by TCRdb on the RT-PCR reads, yielding one entry per CDR3 protein. The profile shows a few hundred thousand distinct CDR3 sequences, around 15% of them singletons. The material was PBMCs from blood, obtained 11 to 12 days after vaccination. These receptors were collected from a middle-aged man who received an inactivated influenza vaccine.

This clonotype came up a few times. The rearrangement uses TRBV9 and TRBJ2-3, with TRBD1 matching 9 bases. Germline loops: CDR1 SGDLS, CDR2 YYNGEE. V lost 1 base and J lost 2; bases outside the gene matches: 5. This CDR3 comprises 16 residues. The CDR3 spells CASSVTGGGHTDTQYF. DNA for the CDR3: TGTGCCAGCAGCGTAACAGGGGGCGGGCACACAGATACGCAGTATTTT.

This clonotype was detected only a few times. The chain combines TRBV21-1 with TRBJ1-2. TRBV21-1 is listed as a pseudogene. The CDR3 runs 15 residues. The CDR3 here is CASSKAPRRGYGYTF. Written as DNA, the CDR3 is TGTGCCAGCAGCAAAGCTCCGCGGCGGGGCTATGGCTACACCTTC.

The J gene is TRBJ1-1, the V gene TRBV5-5; unclear D gene. Germline V lookup: CDR1 SGHKS, CDR2 YYEKEE (reference sequence). V was clipped by 0 bases and J by 3 bases, with 9 bases between them. The CDR3 contains 14 residues. CDR3 amino acids: CASSLVRFDTEAFF. The CDR3 nucleotides read TGTGCCAGCAGCTTGGTCAGGTTCGACACTGAAGCTTTCTTT. Together with reference TRBV5-5 and TRBJ1-1, the CDR3 gives the full variable domain: DAGVTQSPTHLIKTRGQQVTLRCSPISGHKSVSWYQQVLGQGPQFIFQYYEKEERGRGNFPDRFSARQFPNYSSELNVNALLLGDSALYLCASSLVRFDTEAFFGQGTRLTVV.

This clonotype has a handful of counts. This chain connects TRBV14 to TRBJ1-6; D gene unclear. The CDR3 totals 14 residues. Germline V gives CDR1 SGHDN, CDR2 FVKESK. Trimming took off 0 bases at V and 10 bases at J, with 10 bases between the two ends. CDR3 region: CASSQEWAVSPLHF. The CDR3, as DNA: TGTGCCAGCAGCCAAGAATGGGCAGTCTCACCCCTCCACTTT.

V is TRBV20-1 and J is TRBJ1-2; D is ambiguous. This CDR3 is 14 amino acids long. Germline lookup yields CDR1 DFQATT and CDR2 SNEGSKA (reference sequence). V lost 0 bases to trimming and J lost 2 bases, with 10 bases between them. In DNA, the CDR3 is TGCAGTGCTAGAGATCCCGCAGAGAACTATGGCTACACCTTC. It is translated as CSARDPAENYGYTF.

This clonotype appeared a few times. The chain carries TRBV12-3 or TRBV12-4 and TRBJ2-7, with 8 bases lining up with TRBD1. The CDR3 runs to 14 residues. V shed 6 bases and J 2 bases; nucleotides not matched to a gene: 6. The CDR3 bases are TGTGCCAGCAGCGAAGGGACAGGAACCTACGAGCAGTACTTC. As protein: CASSEGTGTYEQYF.

This clonotype was detected only a few times. The chain couples TRBV7-2 to TRBJ2-2; D is unclear. The CDR3 covers 16 residues. Germline V gives CDR1 SGHTA, CDR2 FQGNSA. V was cut by 1 base and J by 0 bases, with 9 bases left in between. The CDR3 spells CASSLVAASNTGELFF. In nucleotides, the CDR3 is TGTGCCAGCAGCTTAGTGGCAGCGTCGAACACCGGGGAGCTGTTTTTT.

This clonotype appeared many times. The chain employs TRBV4-1 and TRBJ1-2; no firm D call. The V gene lost 3 bases and the J gene lost 1 base, with 3 bases spanning the gap. Per the germline V gene, CDR1 is MGHRA and CDR2 is YSYEKL. The CDR3 sequence is 12 residues long. Written as DNA, the CDR3 is TGCGCCAGCAGCCACCGTAACTATGGCTACACCTTC. Protein: CASSHRNYGYTF.

The V gene is TRBV7-9, the J gene TRBJ2-3; TRBD2 is a possible D gene (6 bases). V was pared by 7 bases and J by 2 bases, with 7 bases between. CDR3 size: 12 residues. Per the germline V gene, CDR1 is SEHNR and CDR2 is FQNEAQ (reference sequence). The CDR3 nucleotides are TGTGCCAGCACTAGCGCCACAGATACGCAGTATTTT. Protein product: CASTSATDTQYF.

The chain joins TRBV5-1 to TRBJ1-1; a weak D match, TRBD1 (5 bases). Trimming left V 4 bases short and J 5 bases short, with 15 bases between. Germline-derived CDR1 and CDR2 are SGHRS and YFSETQ. The CDR3 is 14 amino acids. The CDR3 protein is CASSPVWGGTEAFF. The CDR3, as DNA: TGCGCCAGCAGCCCCGTTTGGGGCGGGACTGAAGCTTTCTTT.

The gene calls are TRBV20-1 and TRBJ2-3, with D perhaps given as TRBD1 or TRBD2 (5 bases each). The CDR3 is 15 residues long. The germline CDR1 and CDR2 sequences are DFQATT and SNEGSKA (reference sequence). Trimming removed 0 bases at V and 3 bases at J, with 13 bases between. The CDR3 DNA is TGCAGTGCTAGAGATATGAGGGGCAAGACAGATACGCAGTATTTT. Translation: CSARDMRGKTDTQYF.

Here the CDR3 reads CASSLASGARAFF. In nucleotides, the CDR3 is TGTGCCAGCAGCTTAGCCAGCGGGGCCCGGGCTTTCTTT. This rearrangement joins TRBV7-2 to TRBJ1-1; perhaps TRBD1 as D (5 bases). Germline V gives CDR1 SGHTA, CDR2 FQGNSA. V was shortened by 0 bases and J by 11 bases, with 13 bases between the two germline ends. The CDR3 covers 13 residues.

The chain combines TRBV20-1 with TRBJ2-7, with TRBD2 matching over 9 bases. V was clipped by 5 bases and J by 0 bases; unmatched bases: 8. Germline CDR1 reads DFQATT; CDR2 reads SNEGSKA (reference sequence). The CDR3 spans 15 residues. The chain's CDR3 is CSASLSSGASYEQYF. In DNA, the CDR3 is TGCAGTGCTTCCCTGTCTAGCGGGGCCTCCTACGAGCAGTACTTC.